This TCR beta chain came from a study of type 1 and type 2 diabetes patients. Study overall: Samples came from type 1 diabetic, type 2 diabetic or nondiabetic people, recruited in China. From PBMCs, CD4+ and CD8+ T cells were isolated by magnetic microbeads.

This clonotype was seen a few times. Amplification started from genomic DNA. The TCR beta CDR3 region was amplified using 30 forward and 13 reverse primers. TCRdb itself ran the multiplex PCR reads through MiXCR, one entry per CDR3 protein. The sample has a few hundred thousand distinct CDR3 sequences; around 47% are singletons. No donor had another autoimmune disease or recent infection within four weeks. The CDR3 spans 16 residues. Germline values: CDR1 SGHTA, CDR2 FQGNSA. Trimming shortened V by 3 bases and J by 1 base, and 12 bases separated the two germline ends. Input material: peripheral blood mononuclear cells (PBMCs). This chain connects TRBV7-2 to TRBJ2-2; D might be TRBD2 (5 bases). This TCR was sampled from a man between 18 and 35 years old with type 2 diabetes. The chain's CDR3 is CASSFGGFRNTGELFF. CDR3 in DNA: TGTGCCAGCAGCTTCGGCGGGTTTAGGAACACCGGGGAGCTGTTTTTT.